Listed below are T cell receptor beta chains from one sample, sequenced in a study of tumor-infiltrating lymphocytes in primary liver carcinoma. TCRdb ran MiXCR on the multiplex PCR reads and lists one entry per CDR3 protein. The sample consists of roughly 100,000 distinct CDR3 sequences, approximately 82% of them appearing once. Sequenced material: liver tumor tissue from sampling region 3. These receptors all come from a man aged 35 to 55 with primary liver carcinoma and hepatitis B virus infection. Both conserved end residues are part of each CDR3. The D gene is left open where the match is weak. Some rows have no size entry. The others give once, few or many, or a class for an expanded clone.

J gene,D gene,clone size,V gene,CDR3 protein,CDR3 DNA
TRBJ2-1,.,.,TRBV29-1,CSVAPVRSYNEHFF,TGCAGCGTTGCCCCCGTGAGATCATACAATGAGCATTTCTTC
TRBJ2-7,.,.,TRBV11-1,CASSVSAGTKYEEYF,TGTGCCAGCAGCGTTTCTGCCGGGACAAAATACGAGGAGTACTTC
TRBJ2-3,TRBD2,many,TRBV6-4,CASSAVAGGSTDTQYF,TGTGCCAGCAGTGCCGTAGCGGGAGGGAGCACAGATACGCAGTATTTT
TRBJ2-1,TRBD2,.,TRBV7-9,CAISLVTSGRYNEQLF,TGTGCCATCAGCTTAGTCACTAGCGGGAGATACAATGAGCAGCTCTTC
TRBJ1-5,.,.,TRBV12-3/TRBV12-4,CASSLTRDQLQHF,TGTGCCAGCAGTTTAACTCGGGATCAGCTCCAACATTTT
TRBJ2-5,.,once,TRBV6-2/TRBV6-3,CASQNGEIQYF,TGTGCCAGCCAAAACGGAGAGATCCAGTATTTC
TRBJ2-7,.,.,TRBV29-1,CSIALPQAYEQYF,TGCAGCATTGCCCTCCCACAGGCCTATGAGCAGTACTTC
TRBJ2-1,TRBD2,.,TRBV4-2,CVSSQEVAGDSYIEQFF,TGTGTCAGCAGCCAAGAGGTAGCGGGGGACTCCTACATTGAGCAGTTCTTC
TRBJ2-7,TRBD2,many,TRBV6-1,CASSEAPLGLAGGPRDEQYF,TGTGCCAGCAGTGAAGCCCCCCTAGGACTAGCGGGAGGGCCCCGCGACGAGCAGTACTTC
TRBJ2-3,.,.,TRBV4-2,CASSQEATYTVTQYF,TGTGCCAGCAGCCAGGAGGCTACTTACACGGTAACGCAGTATTTT
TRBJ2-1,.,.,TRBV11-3,CSSSLGVSKNEQLF,TGTTCCAGCAGCTTAGGCGTCTCGAAGAATGAGCAGTTATTC
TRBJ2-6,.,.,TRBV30,CALLSGVNVLSF,TGTGCCCTCCTCTCTGGGGTCAACGTCCTGTCTTTC
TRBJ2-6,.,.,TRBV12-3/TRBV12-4,CASNSTGSGANVLTF,TGTGCCAGCAATTCCACAGGGTCTGGGGCCAACGTTCTGACTTTC
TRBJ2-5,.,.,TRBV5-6,CASSLGQGGDTQYF,TGTGCCAGCAGCTTAGGGCAGGGAGGTGATACCCAATACTTC
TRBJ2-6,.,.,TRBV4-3,CASSDGNSGVNVLTF,TGCGCCAGCAGTGACGGGAACTCTGGGGTCAACGTCCTGACTTTC
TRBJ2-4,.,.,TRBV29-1,CSVVVGDRRKNIQYF,TGCAGCGTTGTCGTAGGAGACAGGCGCAAAAACATTCAGTACTTC
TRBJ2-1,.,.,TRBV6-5,CASSYSRRAYVEQFF,TGTGCCAGCAGTTACTCGAGGCGGGCGTACGTTGAGCAGTTCTTC
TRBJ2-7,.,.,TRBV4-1,CSSSLNDKSYEQYF,TGCAGCAGCAGTCTAAATGACAAGTCCTACGAGCAGTACTTC
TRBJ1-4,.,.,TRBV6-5,CASSYARGTSEKLFF,TGTGCCAGCAGTTACGCGAGAGGGACATCAGAAAAACTGTTTTTT
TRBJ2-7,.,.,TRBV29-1,CSAVTSGTGTPYEQYF,TGCAGCGCCGTAACATCTGGGACCGGCACTCCCTACGAGCAATACTTC
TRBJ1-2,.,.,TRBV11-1,CVSSFAHNYGYTF,TGTGTCAGCAGCTTTGCCCATAACTATGGCTACACCTTC
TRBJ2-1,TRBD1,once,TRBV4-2,CASNHAGGQENNEQLF,TGTGCCAGCAACCACGCCGGGGGACAGGAGAACAATGAGCAGCTCTTC
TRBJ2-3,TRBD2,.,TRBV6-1,CASSEGSGPADAQYF,TGTGCCAGCAGTGAAGGTAGCGGGCCCGCAGATGCGCAGTATTTT
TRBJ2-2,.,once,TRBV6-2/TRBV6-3,CASSYSIGTRTGELFF,TGTGCCAGCAGTTACTCGATAGGGACAAGAACCGGGGAGCTGTTTTTT
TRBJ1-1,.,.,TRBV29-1,CSGGDSLITEAFF,TGCAGCGGGGGAGATAGCCTGATCACTGAAGCTTTCTTT
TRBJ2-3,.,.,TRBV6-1,CASCEGSWTADMQYF,TGTGCCAGCTGTGAAGGTAGCTGGACCGCAGATATGCAGTATTTT
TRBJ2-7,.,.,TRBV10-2,CASSEQQFARDEHYF,TGCGCCAGCAGTGAGCAGCAATTCGCGAGGGACGAGCATTACTTC
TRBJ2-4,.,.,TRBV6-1,CASSGGPTREAIDIQYF,TGTGCCAGCAGTGGAGGTCCTACCAGGGAAGCCATAGACATTCAGTACTTC
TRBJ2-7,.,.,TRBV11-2,CASSLGCAGENEQYF,TGTGCCAGCAGCTTAGGATGTGCAGGGGAAAACGAGCAATACTTC
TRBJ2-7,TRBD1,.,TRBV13,CTSSLGGEGGGEQYF,TGTACCAGCAGCTTAGGGGGTGAAGGGGGCGGCGAACAGTACTTC
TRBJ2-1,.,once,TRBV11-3,CASSIGVSSNVQFF,TGTGCCAGCAGCATAGGCGTCTCGAGCAATGTGCAGTTCTTC
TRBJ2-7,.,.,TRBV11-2,CASSPGGYDHYF,TGTGCCAGCAGTCCCGGGGGCTATGACCATTACTTC
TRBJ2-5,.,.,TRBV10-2,CASSDGLLASQETQYF,TGCGCCAGCAGTGACGGGTTACTAGCATCTCAAGAGACCCAGTACTTC
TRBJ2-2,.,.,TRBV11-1,CASDLWDTGELFF,TGTGCCAGCGACCTTTGGGACACCGGGGAGCTGTTTTTT
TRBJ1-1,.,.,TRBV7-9,CASSPVAANIEAFF,TGTGCCAGCAGCCCTGTGGCAGCTAACATTGAAGCTTTCTTT
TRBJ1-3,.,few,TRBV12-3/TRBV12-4,CVSRSTGDGNTIYF,TGTGTCAGCAGATCGACAGGAGACGGAAACACCATATATTTT
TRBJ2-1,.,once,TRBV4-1,CASSQAFLGDIEQFF,TGCGCCAGCAGCCAGGCTTTTTTAGGTGACATTGAGCAGTTCTTC
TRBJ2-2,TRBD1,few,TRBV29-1,CSVEGQGAPGGLFF,TGCAGTGTTGAGGGACAGGGGGCGCCCGGGGGGCTGTTTTTT
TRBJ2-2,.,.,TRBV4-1,CASNQEPGANTGELFF,TGCGCCAGCAACCAAGAACCAGGGGCAAACACCGGGGAGCTGTTTTTT
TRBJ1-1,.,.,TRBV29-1,CSGASRWGMNTEAFF,TGCAGCGGTGCCTCACGGTGGGGCATGAATACAGAAGCTTTCTTT
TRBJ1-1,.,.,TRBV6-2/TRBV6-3,CARRGDNHTEAFF,TGTGCCAGAAGAGGGGACAACCACACTGAAGCTTTCTTT
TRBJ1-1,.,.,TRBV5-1,CASSLGGTQESETFF,TGCGCCAGCAGCTTGGGAGGAACCCAAGAAAGTGAAACTTTCTTT
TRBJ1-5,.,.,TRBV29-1,CSLVGGNQPQHF,TGCAGCCTTGTGGGAGGCAATCAGCCCCAGCATTTT
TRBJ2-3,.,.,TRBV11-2,CASSTPYGRTNSDTQYF,TGTGCCAGCAGCACGCCCTATGGACGTACCAATTCAGATACGCAGTATTTT
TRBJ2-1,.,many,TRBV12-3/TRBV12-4,CASSRGNEQFF,TGTGCCAGCAGTAGGGGCAATGAGCAGTTCTTC
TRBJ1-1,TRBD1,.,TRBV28,CACSTETGVRVEAFF,TGTGCCTGCAGTACAGAGACAGGGGTGAGGGTCGAAGCTTTCTTT
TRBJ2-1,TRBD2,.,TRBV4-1,CARSPELARAYNEKFF,TGCGCCAGAAGCCCCGAACTAGCGAGGGCTTACAATGAGAAGTTCTTC
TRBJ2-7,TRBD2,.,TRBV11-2,CTRSLVGGGDYEQYF,TGTACCAGAAGCTTAGTGGGGGGGGGGGACTACGAGCAGTACTTC
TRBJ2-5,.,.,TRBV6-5,CAGSYSTRREETQYF,TGTGCCGGCAGTTACTCGACGCGGAGGGAAGAGACCCAATACTTC